The 20 T cell receptor beta chains presented below share a single source sample, sequenced in a study of T cell responses to AZD1222 COVID-19 vaccine. Repertoires were generated with immunoSEQ multiplex PCR, while TCRdb's copy carries only in-frame clones and drops some. This sample has tens of thousands of clones, with 84% found just once. The source material was peripheral blood, sampled on day 0 of AZD1222 vaccination. The source is an adult in good health.

This chain joins TRBV6-5 and TRBJ2-3; 7 nucleotides agree with TRBD1. The CDR3 extends over 15 amino acids. Germline V gives CDR1 MNHEY, CDR2 SVGAGI. Unmatched junction bases numbered 7, after V lost 5 bases and J lost 2 bases. The CDR3 spells CASSPGTANTDTQYF. As DNA, the CDR3 is TGTGCCAGCAGTCCCGGGACAGCGAACACAGATACGCAGTATTTT.

This rearrangement joins TRBV7-9 to TRBJ2-2; 7 bases are shared with TRBD1. The CDR3 covers 17 residues. V gave up 3 bases and J gave up 1 base; unmatched junction bases: 8. Looked up from germline, CDR1 is SEHNR and CDR2 is FQNEAQ (reference sequence). The DNA for the CDR3 is TGTGCCAGCAGCTTGGACCGGGACAGAGTGAACACCGGGGAGCTGTTTTTT. Translation gives CASSLDRDRVNTGELFF.

J is TRBJ1-5 and V is TRBV4-3; perhaps TRBD1 as D (5 bases). The V gene's germline CDR1 is LGHNA and CDR2 YSLEER. CDR3 size: 14 residues. V lost 4 bases and J lost 5, with 12 bases in between. The CDR3, as DNA: TGCGCCAGCAGCCTAGGGACGGACGATCAGCCCCAGCATTTT. It translates to CASSLGTDDQPQHF.

This clone was seen just once. This chain uses TRBV10-1 with TRBJ2-1; D is perhaps TRBD1 (5 bases). Between the trimmed V and J ends, which lost 10 bases and 10 bases, there was a span of 23 bases. The CDR3 runs 14 residues. Germline assignment: CDR1 WNHNN and CDR2 SYGVQD (reference sequence). The CDR3 sequence: CATHTRRDPGEQFF. The CDR3 DNA is TGCGCCACCCACACAAGACGCGATCCAGGGGAGCAGTTCTTC.

The chain combines TRBV27 with TRBJ1-6; D is undetermined. CDR1 is MNHEY, CDR2 SMNVEV, per germline (reference sequence). The CDR3 contains 17 residues. The germline V and J ends were trimmed by 2 bases and 0 bases, with 11 bases remaining between them. The CDR3 DNA sequence: TGTGCCAGCAGTTTAGTTGATCCGAGCTCCTATAATTCACCCCTCCACTTT. Translating gives CASSLVDPSSYNSPLHF.

The chain joins TRBV5-4 to TRBJ2-3, with 9 positions matching TRBD2. Germline trimming cut 7 bases from V and 6 bases from J; bases unmatched to any gene: 15. Germline V gene sequence: CDR1 SGHNT, CDR2 YYREEE (reference sequence). The CDR3 spans 16 residues. The CDR3 DNA reads TGTGCCAGCTCGCGGAGGACTAGCGTTTTGGTGGATACGCAGTATTTT. It encodes CASSRRTSVLVDTQYF.

This clone was seen once. The V call is TRBV6-5, the J call TRBJ1-5, with a tentative D call TRBD1 (5 bases). Germline V gene sequence: CDR1 MNHEY, CDR2 SVGAGI. The CDR3 spans 15 residues. The V end was cut by 6 bases, the J end by 6 bases, with 18 bases between. DNA for the CDR3: TGTGCCAGCAGCTCCCAGGGTGCTGAGGGTCAGCCCCAGCATTTT. This codes for CASSSQGAEGQPQHF.

The chain couples TRBV2 to TRBJ1-5; D is undetermined. The CDR3 is made up of 13 amino acids. Looked up from germline, CDR1 is SNHLY and CDR2 is FYNNEI. Trimming took off 3 bases at V and 6 bases at J, with 9 bases between the two ends. CDR3 coding DNA: TGTGCCAGCAGTGATTTAGGTGGTCAGCCCCAGCATTTT. This encodes CASSDLGGQPQHF.

The V gene is TRBV11-3, the J gene TRBJ1-2; possibly TRBD1 for D (5 bases). The germline V gene encodes CDR1 SGHNT and CDR2 YENEEA. This CDR3 contains 14 residues. Trimming took 4 bases from V and 8 from J, leaving 17 bases between them. CDR3 sequence reads: CASSSSGRAAGYTF. Written as DNA, the CDR3 is TGTGCCAGCAGCTCGTCGGGCAGGGCGGCCGGCTACACCTTC. The full variable domain, with the rest looked up from reference TRBV11-3 and TRBJ1-2, is EAGVVQSPRYKIIEKKQPVAFWCNPISGHNTLYWYLQNLGQGPELLIRYENEEAVDDSQLPKDRFSAERLKGVDSTLKIQPAELGDSAVYLCASSSSGRAAGYTFGSGTRLTVV.

The chain links TRBV19 to TRBJ1-3, with D unclear. The CDR3 consists of 13 residues. The V gene lost 0 bases and the J gene lost 4 bases, with 4 bases spanning the gap. From germline, CDR1 is LNHDA and CDR2 SQIVND (reference sequence). For the CDR3, the DNA is TGTGCCAGTAGTATAGAAACAGGAAACACCATATATTTT. Translation gives CASSIETGNTIYF.

The chain recombines TRBV15 with TRBJ2-4; 8 positions agree with TRBD1. The ends lost 0 bases at V and 0 bases at J; junction bases unmatched: 1. In germline, CDR1 is LNHNV, CDR2 YYDKDF (reference sequence). The CDR3 spans 16 residues. The CDR3 coding sequence is TGTGCCACCAGCAGAGACAGGGGGCGAGCCAAAAACATTCAGTACTTC. This translates into CATSRDRGRAKNIQYF.

The V gene is TRBV5-1, the J gene TRBJ1-3; no clear D. This CDR3 contains 11 residues. In germline, CDR1 is SGHRS, CDR2 YFSETQ. Trimming pared 7 bases from V and 2 bases from J, leaving 4 bases between. DNA for the CDR3: TGCGCCAGCGGCACTGGAAACACCATATATTTT. Translating it yields CASGTGNTIYF.

This rearrangement joins TRBV5-1 to TRBJ1-1; TRBD1 aligns across 12 bases. The CDR3 spans 15 residues. V shed 2 bases, J shed 8 bases, and the junction held 7 bases outside the gene matches. Germline values: CDR1 SGHRS, CDR2 YFSETQ. Here the CDR3 DNA reads TGCGCCAGCAGCTTCGGGACAGGGGGCGCACAGGAAGCTTTCTTT. This codes for CASSFGTGGAQEAFF.

This chain uses TRBV7-2 with TRBJ2-7; D tentatively fits TRBD1 or TRBD2 (5 bases each). Germline V gene lookup returns CDR1 SGHTA and CDR2 FQGNSA. V was shortened by 3 bases and J by 2 bases, with 17 bases between the two germline ends. The CDR3 is 16 amino acids. CDR3 loop: CASSFLGTSPPYEQYF. The CDR3, as DNA: TGTGCCAGCAGCTTCTTAGGGACCTCCCCCCCCTACGAGCAGTACTTC.

V gene TRBV3-1 (or the pseudogene TRBV3-2) combines with J gene TRBJ2-7; 9 bases map to TRBD2. Germline CDR1 is LGHDT and CDR2 is YNNKEL (reference sequence). The CDR3 sequence is 13 residues long. The V gene end was trimmed by 5 bases and the J gene end by 4 bases; junction bases not matched to a gene: 3. The CDR3 coding sequence is TGTGCCAGCAGCAGCGGGAGGCGGTACGAGCAGTACTTC. Translation: CASSSGRRYEQYF.

This rearrangement joins TRBV9 to TRBJ2-3, with 7 bases fitting TRBD2. The CDR3 runs 14 residues. CDR1 SGDLS and CDR2 YYNGEE come from the germline V gene. V was clipped by 1 base and J by 5 bases; unmatched bases: 4. CDR3 amino acids: CASSVRLAVDTQYF. The CDR3 nucleotides read TGTGCCAGCAGCGTACGGCTAGCGGTAGATACGCAGTATTTT.

J is TRBJ1-4 and V is TRBV7-9, with 8 nucleotides matching TRBD1. Germline trimming cut 5 bases from V and 6 bases from J; bases unmatched to any gene: 8. CDR1 is SEHNR, CDR2 FQNEAQ, per germline (reference sequence). This CDR3 is built from 15 residues. DNA of the CDR3: TGTGCCAGCAGCCCCACAGGGGGATCCCATGAAAAACTGTTTTTT. Amino acids: CASSPTGGSHEKLFF.

DNA for the CDR3: TGTGCCAGCAGCTTCAACTCGGGGGGCACTGAAGCTTTCTTT. This sequence encodes CASSFNSGGTEAFF. This chain connects TRBV7-8 to TRBJ1-1, with D perhaps matching TRBD1 (5 bases). Germline V gene sequence: CDR1 SGHVS, CDR2 FQNEAQ. CDR3 length equals 14 residues. The V and J ends lost 3 bases and 4 bases respectively, with 12 bases between them. Full variable domain (outside the CDR3, taken from reference TRBV7-8 and TRBJ1-1): GAGVSQSPRYKVAKRGQDVALRCDPISGHVSLFWYQQALGQGPEFLTYFQNEAQLDKSGLPSDRFFAERPEGSVSTLKIQRTQQEDSAVYLCASSFNSGGTEAFFGQGTRLTVV.

V and J are TRBV12-5 and TRBJ1-6, with D hard to call. V lost 1 base and J 12 bases, leaving 7 bases between the germline ends. There are 12 residues in the CDR3. Germline loops: CDR1 LGHNT, CDR2 FRNRAP. CDR3 region: CASGLGKIPLHF. The CDR3 DNA reads as TGTGCTAGTGGTTTGGGGAAAATACCCCTCCACTTT.

The rearrangement joins TRBV14 to TRBJ2-1, with 7 bases that match TRBD2. In germline, CDR1 is SGHDN, CDR2 FVKESK. V was pared by 1 base and J by 0 bases, with 12 bases of the junction left unmatched. CDR3 length: 19 residues. CDR3 amino acids: CASSQGSGVFLSSYNEQFF. DNA of the CDR3: TGTGCCAGCAGCCAAGGAAGCGGGGTGTTCCTAAGCTCCTACAATGAGCAGTTCTTC. Supplemented by reference TRBV14 and TRBJ2-1, the full variable domain reads EAGVTQFPSHSVIEKGQTVTLRCDPISGHDNLYWYRRVMGKEIKFLLHFVKESKQDESGMPNNRFLAERTGGTYSTLKVQPAELEDSGVYFCASSQGSGVFLSSYNEQFFGPGTRLTVL.